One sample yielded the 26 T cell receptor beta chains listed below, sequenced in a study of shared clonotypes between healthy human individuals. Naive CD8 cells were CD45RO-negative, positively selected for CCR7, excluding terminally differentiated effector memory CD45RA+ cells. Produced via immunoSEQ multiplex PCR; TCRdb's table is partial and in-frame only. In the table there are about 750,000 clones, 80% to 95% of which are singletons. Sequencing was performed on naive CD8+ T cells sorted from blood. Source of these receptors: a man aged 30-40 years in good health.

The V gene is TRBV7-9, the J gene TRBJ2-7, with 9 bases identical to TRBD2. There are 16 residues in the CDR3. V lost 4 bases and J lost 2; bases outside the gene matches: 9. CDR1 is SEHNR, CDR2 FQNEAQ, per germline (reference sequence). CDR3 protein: CASSSPTGLATYEQYF. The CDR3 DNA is TGTGCCAGCAGCTCACCGACCGGACTAGCGACCTACGAGCAGTACTTC.

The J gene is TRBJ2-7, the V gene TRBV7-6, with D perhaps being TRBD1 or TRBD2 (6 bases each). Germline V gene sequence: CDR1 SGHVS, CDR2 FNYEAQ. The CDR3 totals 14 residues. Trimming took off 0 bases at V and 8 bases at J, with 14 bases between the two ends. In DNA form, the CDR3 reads TGTGCCAGCAGCTTAGCCGCGGTTGGGGGGCAGCAGTACTTC. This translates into CASSLAAVGGQQYF. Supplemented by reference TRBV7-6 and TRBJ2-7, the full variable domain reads GAGVSQSPRYKVTKRGQDVALRCDPISGHVSLYWYRQALGQGPEFLTYFNYEAQQDKSGLPNDRFSAERPEGSISTLTIQRTEQRDSAMYRCASSLAAVGGQQYFGPGTRLTVT.

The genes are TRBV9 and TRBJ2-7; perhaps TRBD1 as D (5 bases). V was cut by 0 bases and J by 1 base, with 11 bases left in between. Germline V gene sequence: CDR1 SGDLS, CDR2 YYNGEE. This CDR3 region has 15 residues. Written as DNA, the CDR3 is TGTGCCAGCAGCGTAGCATCAGGACAATCCTACGAGCAGTACTTC. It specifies CASSVASGQSYEQYF.

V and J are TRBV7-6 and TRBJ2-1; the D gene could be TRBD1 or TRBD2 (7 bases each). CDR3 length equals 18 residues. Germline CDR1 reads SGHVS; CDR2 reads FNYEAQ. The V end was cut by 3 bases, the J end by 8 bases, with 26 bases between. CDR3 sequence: CASSLRGQLAEGDHEQFF. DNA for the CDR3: TGTGCCAGCAGCTTGAGGGGGCAGCTAGCGGAAGGGGACCATGAGCAGTTCTTC.

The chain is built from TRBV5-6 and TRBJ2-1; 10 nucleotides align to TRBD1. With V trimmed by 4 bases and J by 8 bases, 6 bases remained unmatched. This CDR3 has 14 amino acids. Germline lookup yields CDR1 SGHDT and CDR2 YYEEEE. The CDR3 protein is CASSTGTGAHEQFF. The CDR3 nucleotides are TGTGCCAGCAGCACCGGGACAGGGGCCCATGAGCAGTTCTTC.

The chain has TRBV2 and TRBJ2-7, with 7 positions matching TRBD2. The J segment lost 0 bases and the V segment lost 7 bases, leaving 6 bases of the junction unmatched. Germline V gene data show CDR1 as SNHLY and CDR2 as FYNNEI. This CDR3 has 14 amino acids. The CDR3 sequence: CASISRTSSYEQYF. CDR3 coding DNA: TGTGCCAGCATCAGTCGGACTAGCTCCTACGAGCAGTACTTC.

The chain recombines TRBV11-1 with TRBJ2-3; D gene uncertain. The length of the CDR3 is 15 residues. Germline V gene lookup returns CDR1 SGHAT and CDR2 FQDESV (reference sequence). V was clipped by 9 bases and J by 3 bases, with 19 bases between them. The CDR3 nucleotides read TGTGCCAGTCGAGGTGGCAGAGTGGGGACAGATACGCAGTATTTT. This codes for CASRGGRVGTDTQYF.

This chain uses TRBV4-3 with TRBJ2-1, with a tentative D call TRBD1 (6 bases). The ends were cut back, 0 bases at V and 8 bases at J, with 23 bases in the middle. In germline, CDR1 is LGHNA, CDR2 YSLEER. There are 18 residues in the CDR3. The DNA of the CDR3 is TGCGCCAGCAGCCAAGATCGATTCGGTAGCTCAAAGGGGGATGAGCAGTTCTTC. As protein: CASSQDRFGSSKGDEQFF.

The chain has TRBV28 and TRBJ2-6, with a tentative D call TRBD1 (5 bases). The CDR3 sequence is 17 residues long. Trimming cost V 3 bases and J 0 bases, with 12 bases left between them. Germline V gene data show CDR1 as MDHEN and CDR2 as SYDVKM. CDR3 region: CASSLGPGSSGANVLTF. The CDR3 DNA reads TGTGCCAGCAGTTTGGGGCCAGGGTCCTCTGGGGCCAACGTCCTGACTTTC.

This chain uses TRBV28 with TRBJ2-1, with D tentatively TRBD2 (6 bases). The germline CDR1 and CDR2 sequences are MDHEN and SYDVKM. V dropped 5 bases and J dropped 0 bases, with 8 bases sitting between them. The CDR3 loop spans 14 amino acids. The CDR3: CASSDGSSYNEQFF. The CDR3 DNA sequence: TGTGCCAGCAGTGACGGGAGCTCCTACAATGAGCAGTTCTTC.

The CDR3 DNA is TGCAGCACAAGTGCCAACTCCATAGAATACACCTTC. This encodes CSTSANSIEYTF. This chain joins TRBV29-1 and TRBJ1-2, with no clear D. The CDR3 is 12 residues long. From germline, CDR1 is SQVTM and CDR2 ANQGSEA. With 8 bases removed from V and 11 bases from J, the gap between germline ends came to 21 bases.

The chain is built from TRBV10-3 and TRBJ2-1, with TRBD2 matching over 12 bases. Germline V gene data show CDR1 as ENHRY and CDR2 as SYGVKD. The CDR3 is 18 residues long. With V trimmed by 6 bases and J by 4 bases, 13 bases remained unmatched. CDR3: CAIRPGLAGSGGYNEQFF. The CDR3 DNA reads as TGTGCCATCAGGCCGGGACTAGCGGGTTCCGGGGGGTACAATGAGCAGTTCTTC.

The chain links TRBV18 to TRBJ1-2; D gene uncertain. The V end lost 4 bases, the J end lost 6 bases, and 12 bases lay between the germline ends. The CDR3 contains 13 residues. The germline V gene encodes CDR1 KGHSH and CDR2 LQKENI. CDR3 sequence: CASSLPSGHGYTF. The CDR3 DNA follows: TGTGCCAGCTCACTACCTTCCGGCCATGGCTACACCTTC.

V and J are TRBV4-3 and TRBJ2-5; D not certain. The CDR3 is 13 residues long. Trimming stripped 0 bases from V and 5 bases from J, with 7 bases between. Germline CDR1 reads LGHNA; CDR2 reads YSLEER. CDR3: CASSQDMWETQYF. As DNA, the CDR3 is TGCGCCAGCAGCCAAGACATGTGGGAGACCCAGTACTTC.

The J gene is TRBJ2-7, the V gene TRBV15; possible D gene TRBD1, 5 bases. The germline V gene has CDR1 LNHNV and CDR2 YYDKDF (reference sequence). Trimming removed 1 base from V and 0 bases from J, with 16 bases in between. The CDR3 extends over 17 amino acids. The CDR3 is CATSRGVTGLVSYEQYF. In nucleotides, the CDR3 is TGTGCCACCAGCAGAGGCGTAACAGGCCTCGTCTCCTACGAGCAGTACTTC. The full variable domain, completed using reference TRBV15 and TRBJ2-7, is DAMVIQNPRYQVTQFGKPVTLSCSQTLNHNVMYWYQQKSSQAPKLLFHYYDKDFNNEADTPDNFQSRRPNTSFCFLDIRSPGLGDTAMYLCATSRGVTGLVSYEQYFGPGTRLTVT.

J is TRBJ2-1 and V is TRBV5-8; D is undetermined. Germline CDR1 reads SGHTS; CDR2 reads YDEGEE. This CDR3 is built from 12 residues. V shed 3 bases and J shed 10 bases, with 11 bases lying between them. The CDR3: CASSSFFVEQFF. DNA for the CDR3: TGTGCCAGCAGCTCATTTTTTGTAGAGCAGTTCTTC.

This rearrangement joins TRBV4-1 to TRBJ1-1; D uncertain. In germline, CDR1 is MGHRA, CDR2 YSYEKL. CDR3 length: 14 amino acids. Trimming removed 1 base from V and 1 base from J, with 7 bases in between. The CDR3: CASSQGLGNTEAFF. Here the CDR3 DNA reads TGCGCCAGCAGCCAAGGTTTAGGGAACACTGAAGCTTTCTTT.

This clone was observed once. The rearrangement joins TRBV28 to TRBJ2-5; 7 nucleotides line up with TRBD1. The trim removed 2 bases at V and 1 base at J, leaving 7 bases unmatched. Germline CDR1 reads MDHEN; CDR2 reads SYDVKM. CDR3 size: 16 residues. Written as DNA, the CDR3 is TGTGCCAGCAGTTTAAACCTGGGACAGAGCCAAGAGACCCAGTACTTC. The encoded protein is CASSLNLGQSQETQYF.

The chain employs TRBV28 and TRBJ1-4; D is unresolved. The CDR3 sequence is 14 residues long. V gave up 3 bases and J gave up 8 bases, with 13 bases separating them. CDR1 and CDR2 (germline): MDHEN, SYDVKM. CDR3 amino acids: CASSLGRRREKLFF. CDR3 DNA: TGTGCCAGCAGTTTGGGCAGAAGGAGGGAAAAACTGTTTTTT.

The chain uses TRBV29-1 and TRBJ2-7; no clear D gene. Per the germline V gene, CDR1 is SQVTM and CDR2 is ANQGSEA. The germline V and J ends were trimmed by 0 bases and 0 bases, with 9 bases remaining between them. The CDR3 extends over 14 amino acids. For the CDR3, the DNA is TGCAGCGTTGAAGATTTGGGCAGCTCCTACGAGCAGTACTTC. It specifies CSVEDLGSSYEQYF.

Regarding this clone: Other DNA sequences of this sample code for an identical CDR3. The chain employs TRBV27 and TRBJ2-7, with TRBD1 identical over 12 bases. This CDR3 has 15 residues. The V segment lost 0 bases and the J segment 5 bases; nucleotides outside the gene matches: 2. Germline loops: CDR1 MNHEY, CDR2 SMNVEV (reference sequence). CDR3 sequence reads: CASSLSGTGGDEQYF. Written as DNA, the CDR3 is TGTGCCAGCAGTTTATCCGGGACAGGGGGCGACGAGCAGTACTTC.

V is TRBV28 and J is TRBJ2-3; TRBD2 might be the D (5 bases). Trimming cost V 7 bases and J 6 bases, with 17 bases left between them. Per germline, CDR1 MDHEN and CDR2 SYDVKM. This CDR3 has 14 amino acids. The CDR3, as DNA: TGTGCCAGCAAGGCGGGTCGATATGAGGATACGCAGTATTTT. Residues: CASKAGRYEDTQYF.

In nucleotides, the CDR3 is TGTGCCTGGAGCCCGGGACAGGGTCAGGGCTACACCTTC. Translation: CAWSPGQGQGYTF. The rearrangement links TRBV30 to TRBJ1-2; 9 bases are shared with TRBD1. This CDR3 has 13 residues. The germline V gene encodes CDR1 GTSNPN and CDR2 SVGIG (reference sequence). V shed 3 bases, J shed 8 bases, and the junction held 7 bases outside the gene matches.

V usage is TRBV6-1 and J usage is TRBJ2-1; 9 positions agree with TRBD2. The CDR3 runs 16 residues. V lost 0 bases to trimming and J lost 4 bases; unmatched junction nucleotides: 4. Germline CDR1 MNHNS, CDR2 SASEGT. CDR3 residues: CASSEATSGVYNEQFF. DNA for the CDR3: TGTGCCAGCAGTGAAGCGACTAGCGGAGTATACAATGAGCAGTTCTTC.

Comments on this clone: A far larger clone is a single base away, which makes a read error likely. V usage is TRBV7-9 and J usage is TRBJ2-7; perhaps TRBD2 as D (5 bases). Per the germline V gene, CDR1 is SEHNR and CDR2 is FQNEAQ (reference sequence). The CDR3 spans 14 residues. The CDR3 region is CANSDSLTTYEQYF. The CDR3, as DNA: TGTGCCAACAGCGATTCTCTGACTACCTACGAGCAGTACTTC.

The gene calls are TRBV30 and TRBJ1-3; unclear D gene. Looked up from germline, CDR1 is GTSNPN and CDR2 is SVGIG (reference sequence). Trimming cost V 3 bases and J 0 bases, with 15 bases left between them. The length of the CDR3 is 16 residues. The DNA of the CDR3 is TGTGCCTGGAGAAAAATCAGACCGATCTCTGGAAACACCATATATTTT. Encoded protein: CAWRKIRPISGNTIYF.